Following are 22 T cell receptor beta chains from one sample sequenced in a study of shared clonotypes between healthy human individuals. Sequencing was performed with immunoSEQ multiplex PCR; in TCRdb, only in-frame clones are kept and a portion is missing. Among 2 million to 2.5 million clones listed, approximately 96% were seen once. Specimen: naive CD4+ T cells sorted from blood. Subset denoted: CD45RA+ positively selected. Source of these receptors: a man between 18 and 35 years old in good health.

The chain has TRBV7-2 and TRBJ2-7; perhaps TRBD1 as D (8 bases). The germline CDR1 and CDR2 sequences are SGHTA and FQGNSA. V was shortened by 4 bases and J by 3 bases, with 16 bases between the two germline ends. The CDR3 length is 15 residues. CDR3 DNA: TGTGCCAGCAGCTCGCAACAGGGGGAGGGCTACGAGCAGTACTTC. It specifies CASSSQQGEGYEQYF.

The chain is built from TRBV7-9 and TRBJ1-1; D is uncertain. Germline lookup yields CDR1 SEHNR and CDR2 FQNEAQ (reference sequence). The CDR3 totals 14 residues. V lost 5 bases and J lost 2, with 12 bases in between. The CDR3 DNA is TGTGCCAGCAGCCCCTTAGGTTTCAACACTGAAGCTTTCTTT. It specifies CASSPLGFNTEAFF.

The chain employs TRBV7-2 and TRBJ2-1; perhaps TRBD2 as D (5 bases). This CDR3 is built from 15 residues. V lost 1 base to trimming and J lost 4 bases, with 11 bases between them. The germline gives CDR1 SGHTA, CDR2 FQGNSA. CDR3 DNA sequence: TGTGCCAGCAGCTTAGGAATGAGGACTTACAATGAGCAGTTCTTC. Translating it yields CASSLGMRTYNEQFF.

This clone was counted a few times. Other DNA sequences in the sample encode the same CDR3. This chain uses TRBV30 with TRBJ1-5; D gene unclear. This CDR3 has 14 amino acids. The V and J ends lost 1 base and 2 bases respectively, with 9 bases between them. CDR1 is GTSNPN, CDR2 SVGIG, per germline (reference sequence). Here the CDR3 reads CAWSGAGGNQPQHF. The CDR3 nucleotides read TGTGCCTGGAGTGGAGCGGGTGGCAATCAGCCCCAGCATTTT.

CDR3 amino acids: CAWSLRQTDGYTF. DNA of the CDR3: TGTGCCTGGAGTTTGCGACAGACAGATGGCTACACCTTC. The chain links TRBV30 to TRBJ1-2, with a tentative D call TRBD1 (5 bases). This CDR3 contains 13 residues. Trimming took 2 bases from V and 6 from J, leaving 13 bases between them. The germline V gene has CDR1 GTSNPN and CDR2 SVGIG (reference sequence).

The rearrangement uses TRBV30 and TRBJ1-5, with TRBD1 matching over 8 bases. In germline, CDR1 is GTSNPN, CDR2 SVGIG (reference sequence). The V gene end was trimmed by 5 bases and the J gene end by 4 bases; junction bases not matched to a gene: 10. CDR3 size: 15 residues. The CDR3 spells CAWGRTGRLNQPQHF. Here the CDR3 DNA reads TGTGCCTGGGGCCGGACAGGGCGCCTGAATCAGCCCCAGCATTTT.

This chain connects TRBV25-1 to TRBJ2-3; 10 positions match TRBD1. Trimming removed 3 bases from V and 1 base from J; junction bases left unmatched: 4. In germline, CDR1 is MGHDK, CDR2 SYGVNS. CDR3 length: 16 residues. The CDR3 here is CASSDLGTGGTDTQYF. Written as DNA, the CDR3 is TGTGCCAGCAGTGACCTCGGGACAGGGGGCACAGATACGCAGTATTTT.

J is TRBJ1-4 and V is TRBV10-3, with D possibly TRBD1 on 5 matching bases. The ends were cut back, 8 bases at V and 5 bases at J, with 9 bases in the middle. Germline V CDR1 and CDR2: ENHRY, SYGVKD. The CDR3 has 12 residues. CDR3 nucleotide sequence: TGTGCCATCGGGGCCGGGAATGAAAAACTGTTTTTT. Translated: CAIGAGNEKLFF.

V and J are TRBV11-2 and TRBJ2-3; weak D call: TRBD2 (5 bases). The V gene lost 3 bases and the J gene lost 3 bases, with 13 bases spanning the gap. The germline CDR1 and CDR2 sequences are SGHAT and FQNNGV. CDR3 length: 15 residues. The CDR3 loop reads CASSFRRGGTDTQYF. As DNA, the CDR3 is TGTGCCAGCAGCTTTAGACGAGGAGGTACAGATACGCAGTATTTT.

The chain couples TRBV19 to TRBJ1-5; possibly TRBD1 for D (6 bases). The germline V and J ends were trimmed by 10 bases and 8 bases, with 24 bases remaining between them. There are 15 residues in the CDR3. CDR1 LNHDA and CDR2 SQIVND come from the germline V gene (reference sequence). The CDR3 loop is CATTYTGILREPQHF. The CDR3 DNA is TGTGCCACCACGTACACAGGGATTTTGCGTGAGCCCCAGCATTTT. Complete variable domain (other parts from reference TRBV19 and TRBJ1-5): DGGITQSPKYLFRKEGQNVTLSCEQNLNHDAMYWYRQDPGQGLRLIYYSQIVNDFQKGDIAEGYSVSREKKESFPLTVTSAQKNPTAFYLCATTYTGILREPQHFGDGTRLSIL.

The gene calls are TRBV5-4 and TRBJ2-1; 9 nucleotides agree with TRBD2. This CDR3 comprises 16 residues. The V and J ends lost 3 bases and 4 bases, in that order; junction bases with no gene match: 8. Germline CDR1 is SGHNT and CDR2 is YYREEE (reference sequence). The CDR3 DNA reads as TGTGCCAGCAGCTCCCCGCGGGGGGGCTTTTACAATGAGCAGTTCTTC. Its protein is CASSSPRGGFYNEQFF.

This chain connects TRBV2 to TRBJ1-3; a weak D match, TRBD1 (5 bases). The CDR3 length is 13 residues. Per the germline V gene, CDR1 is SNHLY and CDR2 is FYNNEI. Trimming pared 8 bases from V and 4 bases from J, leaving 12 bases between. As DNA, the CDR3 is TGTGCCAGCGCGGGGCAATCGGGAAACACCATATATTTT. This sequence encodes CASAGQSGNTIYF.

The chain uses TRBV19 and TRBJ2-1; a possible D gene is TRBD2 (5 bases). Germline CDR1 is LNHDA and CDR2 is SQIVND (reference sequence). The length of the CDR3 is 16 residues. The V gene lost 3 bases and the J gene lost 0 bases, with 12 bases spanning the gap. In DNA form, the CDR3 reads TGTGCCAGTAGTATTCTTCGGGGTAACTCCTACAATGAGCAGTTCTTC. It specifies CASSILRGNSYNEQFF.

The chain carries TRBV5-1 and TRBJ1-3, with D perhaps TRBD1 (6 bases). The germline V and J ends were trimmed by 4 bases and 0 bases, with 17 bases remaining between them. This CDR3 is built from 17 residues. The germline CDR1 and CDR2 sequences are SGHRS and YFSETQ. Here the CDR3 DNA reads TGCGCCAGCAGCACCTTCAGCAGGGGCACCTCTGGAAACACCATATATTTT. Its translation is CASSTFSRGTSGNTIYF.

The table lists this clone with a count of one. The chain couples TRBV6-1 to TRBJ2-7; maybe TRBD2 (5 bases). Germline assignment: CDR1 MNHNS and CDR2 SASEGT. V lost 2 bases and J 3 bases, leaving 11 bases between the germline ends. There are 14 residues in the CDR3. The CDR3 DNA follows: TGTGCCAGCAGTGAACCCCTAGCAATCTACGAGCAGTACTTC. Translated: CASSEPLAIYEQYF.

This chain joins TRBV28 and TRBJ1-1; D is unclear. Trimming removed 3 bases at V and 6 bases at J, with 8 bases between. The CDR3 consists of 12 residues. CDR1 is MDHEN and CDR2 is SYDVKM in the germline V gene. CDR3 region: CASSFHLAEAFF. The CDR3, as DNA: TGTGCCAGCAGTTTCCACTTGGCTGAAGCTTTCTTT.

Note on this clone: The identical CDR3 is also encoded by other nucleotide sequences in the sample. The rearrangement links TRBV10-3 to TRBJ2-5; perhaps TRBD1 as D (5 bases). Per the germline V gene, CDR1 is ENHRY and CDR2 is SYGVKD. The CDR3 runs 13 residues. The V end was cut by 2 bases, the J end by 2 bases, with 6 bases between. In DNA form, the CDR3 reads TGTGCCATCAGTGAGGCAGGGCAAGAGACCCAGTACTTC. It codes for CAISEAGQETQYF.

This clone was seen just once. This chain links TRBV27 with TRBJ2-7; TRBD1 matches 7 bases. Germline V CDR1 and CDR2: MNHEY, SMNVEV (reference sequence). The CDR3 runs 14 residues. V lost 6 bases, J lost 2 bases, and 7 bases stayed unmatched. The chain's CDR3 is CASRTGAYPYEQYF. The CDR3, as DNA: TGTGCCAGCAGAACAGGGGCCTATCCCTACGAGCAGTACTTC.

This clone has just one count. The chain couples TRBV5-4 to TRBJ2-2; 9 bases match TRBD2. The CDR3 sequence is 15 residues long. Trimming at V came to 1 base and at J to 7 bases, leaving 5 bases not matched to a gene. Germline CDR1 and CDR2: SGHNT and YYREEE (reference sequence). CDR3 coding DNA: TGTGCCAGCAGCTTGTCTAGCGGGAATATCGGGGAGCTGTTTTTT. Amino acid sequence: CASSLSSGNIGELFF.

DNA of the CDR3: TGTGCCAGCAAGGGTTGGAATCAGCCCCAGCATTTT. Translating it yields CASKGWNQPQHF. The genes are TRBV2 and TRBJ1-5; D unresolved. There are 12 residues in the CDR3. V lost 7 bases and J lost 4, with 8 bases in between. Germline-derived CDR1 and CDR2 are SNHLY and FYNNEI.

This clone appeared once. The rearrangement links TRBV21-1 to TRBJ2-3; TRBD2 was called by the table and not checked on the DNA. TRBV21-1 is deemed a pseudogene. CDR3 size: 15 residues. The CDR3 region is CASFPGLAGAQTQYF. The CDR3 DNA sequence: TGTGCCAGTTTCCCGGGACTAGCGGGGGCGCAGACGCAGTATTTT.

V is TRBV4-1 and J is TRBJ1-4; D remains ambiguous. V was clipped by 9 bases and J by 4 bases, with 3 bases between them. The CDR3 consists of 10 residues. Germline V lookup: CDR1 MGHRA, CDR2 YSYEKL. CDR3 protein: CASYNEKLFF. The CDR3 DNA sequence: TGCGCCAGTTATAATGAAAAACTGTTTTTT.